Listed below are T cell receptor beta chains from one sample, sequenced in a study of T cell responses to AZD1222 COVID-19 vaccine. TCRdb keeps only in-frame clones here, not all; method: immunoSEQ multiplex PCR. The profile shows over 150,000 clones, approximately 86% of them singletons. The source was peripheral blood, collected on day 0 of AZD1222 vaccination. These receptors were obtained from an adult in good health. The CDR3 runs from the conserved cysteine through the conserved F or W. The order of the fields is V gene, clone size, CDR3 length, D gene, J gene, CDR3 DNA, CDR3 protein. The D gene is left open where the match is weak. Some rows mark clone size as missing; the rest say once, few, many or name a class of expanded clone.

>TRBV30|-|12|-|TRBJ1-2
TGTGCCTGGAATACAGGGAACTATGGCTACACCTTC
CAWNTGNYGYTF
>TRBV4-3|-|17|TRBD1|TRBJ1-2
TGCGCCAGCAGCCAAGAGGGCAGGACAGGGTTTGACTATGGCTACACCTTC
CASSQEGRTGFDYGYTF
>TRBV7-6|-|18|TRBD2|TRBJ2-5
TGTGCCAGCAGCCGGTGGGTTCGACTAGCGGGCTTCCAAGAGACCCAGTACTTC
CASSRWVRLAGFQETQYF
>TRBV7-6|-|16|TRBD2|TRBJ2-1
TGTGCCAGCAGCTTAGCCGCTAGCGGGGCCTACAATGAGCAGTTCTTC
CASSLAASGAYNEQFF
>TRBV27|-|14|-|TRBJ2-1
TGTGCCAGCACCCTAGGGAGCTCCTACAATGAGCAGTTCTTC
CASTLGSSYNEQFF
>TRBV18|-|16|-|TRBJ1-2
TGTGCCAGCTCACCACCCGGGCCTGGGGCTAACTATGGCTACACCTTC
CASSPPGPGANYGYTF
>TRBV6-1|-|15|TRBD1|TRBJ2-7
TGTGCCAGCAGTGATGAAACAGGGGTAGGCTACGAGCAGTACTTC
CASSDETGVGYEQYF
>TRBV7-3|-|14|-|TRBJ2-3
TGTGCCAGCAGCTTCGGAGACCAACCAGATACGCAGTATTTT
CASSFGDQPDTQYF
>TRBV10-3|once|17|TRBD2|TRBJ2-1
TGTGCCATCAGTGAGTCGGGACTAGCGGGAGGTCCGGGTGAGCAGTTCTTC
CAISESGLAGGPGEQFF
>TRBV27|-|15|-|TRBJ1-5
TGTGCCAGCAGTTCGGGTCCAAGGGGCAATCAGCCCCAGCATTTT
CASSSGPRGNQPQHF
>TRBV28|-|14|TRBD1|TRBJ2-7
TGTGCCAGCAGTTTACGGACAGGGGGTAACGAGCAGTACTTC
CASSLRTGGNEQYF
>TRBV14|-|17|-|TRBJ2-7
TGTGCCAGCAGCCAGGGGGGTTTGGGACGGAGCTCCTACGAGCAGTACTTC
CASSQGGLGRSSYEQYF
>TRBV5-4|-|17|-|TRBJ1-1
TGTGCCAGCAGCCTTCTAGCCCACAACCCTATGAACACTGAAGCTTTCTTT
CASSLLAHNPMNTEAFF
>TRBV9|-|13|-|TRBJ1-5
TGTGCCAGCAGCGTAGAACAGGGACAGCCCCAGCATTTT
CASSVEQGQPQHF
>TRBV6-5|-|12|-|TRBJ2-7
TGTGCCAGCACCCCTGGCCGGGCCGAGCAGTACTTC
CASTPGRAEQYF
>TRBV6-1|-|15|-|TRBJ2-7
TGTGCCAGCAGTGAGTTCAGGGGCCGGACCTACGAGCAGTACTTC
CASSEFRGRTYEQYF
>TRBV29-1|-|12|-|TRBJ2-7
TGCAGCGCCCAAGGATGGCTGGGCGAGCAGTACTTC
CSAQGWLGEQYF
>TRBV4-2|-|17|TRBD1|TRBJ2-2
TGTGCCAGCAGCCATCGATCACAGGGGGAGGACACCGGGGAGCTGTTTTTT
CASSHRSQGEDTGELFF
>TRBV25-1|-|14|TRBD1|TRBJ1-4
TGTGCCAGTAACCCGGGACAGAATAATGAAAAACTGTTTTTT
CASNPGQNNEKLFF
>TRBV27|-|13|-|TRBJ2-1
TGTGCCAGCAGTTTCCTGGGGGGCGATGAGCAGTTCTTC
CASSFLGGDEQFF
>TRBV18|-|14|-|TRBJ2-4
TGTGCCAGCTCACCCAGTAGCGCCAAAAACATTCAGTACTTC
CASSPSSAKNIQYF
>TRBV5-1|once|16|TRBD2|TRBJ2-5
TGCGCCAGCAGCTTGCTAGGCGGGGGGCCCCAAGAGACCCAGTACTTC
CASSLLGGGPQETQYF
>TRBV28|-|13|-|TRBJ2-2
TGTGCCAGCAGTTTTCGGCCCACCGGGGAGCTGTTTTTT
CASSFRPTGELFF
>TRBV12-3/TRBV12-4|-|13|-|TRBJ1-1
TGTGCCAGCAGTTTCGGTGTGGCGACTGAAGCTTTCTTT
CASSFGVATEAFF
>TRBV10-1|-|16|TRBD1|TRBJ1-6
TGCGCCAGCAGTGAGGGGACAGGGACCTTGGCTTCACCCCTCCACTTT
CASSEGTGTLASPLHF
>TRBV6-2/TRBV6-3|few|19|-|TRBJ2-2
TGTGCCAGCAGTTACTCGATCGACCCGACTGCTTCGAACACCGGGGAGCTGTTTTTT
CASSYSIDPTASNTGELFF
>TRBV7-6|few|18|TRBD2|TRBJ2-7
TGTGCCAGCAGCCTCGGGACTAGCGGGCTCCAGATTTCCTACGAGCAGTACTTC
CASSLGTSGLQISYEQYF
>TRBV11-1|-|14|TRBD2|TRBJ2-5
TGTGCCAGCAGCCCCGGGGGGGGCGATGAGACCCAGTACTTC
CASSPGGGDETQYF
>TRBV6-4|-|15|-|TRBJ2-7
TGTGCCAGCAGTTTCCAGGCAGGGGGGGGGAACGAGCAGTACTTC
CASSFQAGGGNEQYF
>TRBV5-1|-|13|-|TRBJ1-4
TGCGCCAGCAGCTTGACAGGAGATGAAAAACTGTTTTTT
CASSLTGDEKLFF
>TRBV19|-|15|TRBD1|TRBJ2-5
TGTGCCAGTAGTACCTCGACAGGGTGGGGAGAGACCCAGTACTTC
CASSTSTGWGETQYF